This T cell receptor beta chain was documented in a study of blood T cell repertoires in COVID-19 (TCRdb year 2020). Study-wide context: Samples from collaborators originated in the United States, Italy and Spain and spanned both the acute and convalescent phases of COVID-19. The prospective study material was composed of cDNA or gDNA derived from T cells, B-cell-depleted T cells, or PBMCs. Deeply sampled blood TCRbeta repertoires from subjects exposed to, actively infected with, or recovered from COVID-19 were included in the dataset. The samples were drawn from the first 160 participants of the ongoing ImmuneRACE study and from 1,254 subjects provided by 6 global collaborators. HLA class I and class II types, where available, came from metadata supplied by the sample provider rather than from assay-based typing. Sample metadata almost always included a de-identified subject ID, COVID-19 status, age in years and sex. The repertoires were released in a freely available public database meant as a resource for research on the immune response to SARS-CoV-2. The research as a whole found: The quantity of clinical and demographic metadata differed by source and by participant and was supplied without curation.

Each collaborating institution followed its own protocols to collect whole blood in K2EDTA tubes. For TCRbeta analysis, collaborators shipped samples in one of three forms: frozen whole blood, isolated PBMCs, or DNA extracted from either of those sample types. On this clone: No cognate antigen has been identified for it. A read error may account for a junction end that differs from germline.

TCRbeta CDR3 regions were amplified from genomic DNA using the immunoSEQ Assay, a bias-controlled multiplex PCR. For the original study's pipeline: Within the assay, amplification of reference gene primers was used to estimate how many nucleated cells each sample contained. To quantify the absolute abundance of each unique TCRbeta CDR3 rearrangement, sequence reads were collapsed and filtered. For each sample, productive Simpson clonality was calculated by taking the square root of Simpson's diversity index across productive rearrangements. TCRdb took this table from immuneACCESS and kept in-frame rearrangements with V and J called. Such tables lack part of the clones; where checked against another copy, unresolved V genes explain under half of the gap, and the rest is unexplained. The V and J calls and the clone size are those of that table, but D and trimming were determined from the DNA. Present in this sample are tens of thousands of clones, roughly 90% of which were seen just once. The ten largest clones capture about 10% of the sample.

The specimen sequenced was peripheral blood. This clonotype was sampled from a woman over 75 with acute or convalescent COVID-19.

The DNA sequence is given as TGTGCTAGCAGCTTAGAACCCCCGGGGGGGACAGATACGCAGTATTTT. Translation gives CASSLEPPGGTDTQYF. The chain links TRBV7-7 with TRBJ2-3; the junction holds 8 bases that match TRBD2. The CDR1 and CDR2 encoded by the germline V gene (reference sequence) are SSHAT and FNYEAQ. Its CDR3 holds 16 amino acids, cysteine through phenylalanine. Only CDR3 DNA remains: 48 bases, in frame from the first base.